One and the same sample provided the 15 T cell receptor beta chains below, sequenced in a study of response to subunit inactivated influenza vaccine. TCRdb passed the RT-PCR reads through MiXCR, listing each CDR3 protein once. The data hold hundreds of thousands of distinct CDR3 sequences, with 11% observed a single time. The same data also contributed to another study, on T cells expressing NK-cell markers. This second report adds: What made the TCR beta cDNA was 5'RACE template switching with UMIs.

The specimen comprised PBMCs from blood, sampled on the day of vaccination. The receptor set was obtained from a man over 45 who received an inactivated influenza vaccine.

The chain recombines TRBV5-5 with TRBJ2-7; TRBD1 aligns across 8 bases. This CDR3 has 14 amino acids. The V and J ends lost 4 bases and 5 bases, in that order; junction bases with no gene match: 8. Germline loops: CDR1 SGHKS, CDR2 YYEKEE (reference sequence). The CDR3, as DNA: TGTGCCAGCAGCCGCGGGACAGGTCACAACGAGCAGTACTTC. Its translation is CASSRGTGHNEQYF.

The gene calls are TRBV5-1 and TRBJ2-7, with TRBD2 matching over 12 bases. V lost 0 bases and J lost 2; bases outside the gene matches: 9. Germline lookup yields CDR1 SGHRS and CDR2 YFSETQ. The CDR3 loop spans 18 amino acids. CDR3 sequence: CASSLGLRTSGTTYEQYF. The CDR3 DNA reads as TGCGCCAGCAGCTTGGGATTGCGGACTAGCGGGACAACCTACGAGCAGTACTTC.

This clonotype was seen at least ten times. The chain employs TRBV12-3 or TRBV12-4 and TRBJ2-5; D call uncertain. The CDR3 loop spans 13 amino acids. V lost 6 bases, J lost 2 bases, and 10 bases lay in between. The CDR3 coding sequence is TGTGCCAGCAGCCCTCGACGGCAAGAGACCCAGTACTTC. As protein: CASSPRRQETQYF.

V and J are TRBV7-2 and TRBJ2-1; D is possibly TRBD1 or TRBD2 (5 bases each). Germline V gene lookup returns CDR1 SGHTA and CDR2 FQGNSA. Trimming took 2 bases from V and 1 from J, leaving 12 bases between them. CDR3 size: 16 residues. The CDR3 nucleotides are TGTGCCAGCAGCTTACAAGGGGACCTTTCCTACAATGAGCAGTTCTTC. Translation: CASSLQGDLSYNEQFF. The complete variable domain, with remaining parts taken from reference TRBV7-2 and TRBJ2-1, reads GAGVSQSPSNKVTEKGKDVELRCDPISGHTALYWYRQSLGQGLEFLIYFQGNSAPDKSGLPSDRFSAERTGGSVSTLTIQRTQQEDSAVYLCASSLQGDLSYNEQFFGPGTRLTVL.

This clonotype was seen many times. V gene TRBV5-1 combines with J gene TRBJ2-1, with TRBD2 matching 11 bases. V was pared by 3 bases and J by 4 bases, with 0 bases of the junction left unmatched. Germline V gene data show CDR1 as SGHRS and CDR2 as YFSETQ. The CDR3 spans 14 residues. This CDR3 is CASSWTSGYNEQFF. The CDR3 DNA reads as TGCGCCAGCAGCTGGACTAGCGGGTACAATGAGCAGTTCTTC.

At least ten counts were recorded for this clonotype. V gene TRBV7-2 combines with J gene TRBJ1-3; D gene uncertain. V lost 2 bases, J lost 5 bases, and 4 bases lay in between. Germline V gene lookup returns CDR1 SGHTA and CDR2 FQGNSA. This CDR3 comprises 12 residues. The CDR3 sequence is CASSLTRNTIYF. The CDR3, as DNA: TGTGCCAGCAGCTTAACGAGAAACACCATATATTTT.

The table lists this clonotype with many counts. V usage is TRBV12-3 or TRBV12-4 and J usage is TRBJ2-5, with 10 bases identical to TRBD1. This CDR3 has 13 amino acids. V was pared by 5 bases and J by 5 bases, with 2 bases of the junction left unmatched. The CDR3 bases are TGTGCCAGCAGTGGGGACAGGGGTGAGACCCAGTACTTC. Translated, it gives CASSGDRGETQYF.

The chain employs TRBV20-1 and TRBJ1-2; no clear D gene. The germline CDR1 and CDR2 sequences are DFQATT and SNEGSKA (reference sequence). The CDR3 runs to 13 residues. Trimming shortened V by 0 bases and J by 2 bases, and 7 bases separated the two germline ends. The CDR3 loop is CSARDLQNYGYTF. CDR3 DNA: TGCAGTGCTAGAGATTTGCAAAACTATGGCTACACCTTC.

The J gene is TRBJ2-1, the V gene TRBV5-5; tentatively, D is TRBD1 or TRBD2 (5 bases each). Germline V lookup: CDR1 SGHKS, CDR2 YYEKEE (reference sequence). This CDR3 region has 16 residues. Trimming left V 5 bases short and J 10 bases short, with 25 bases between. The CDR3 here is CASSSKPGTLSYEQFF. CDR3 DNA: TGTGCCAGCAGTAGTAAGCCGGGGACCCTATCGTACGAGCAGTTCTTC.

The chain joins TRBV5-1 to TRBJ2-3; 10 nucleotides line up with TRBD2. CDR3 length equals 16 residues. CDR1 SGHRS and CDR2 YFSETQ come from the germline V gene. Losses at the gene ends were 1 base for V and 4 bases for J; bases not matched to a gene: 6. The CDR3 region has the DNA TGCGCCAGCAGCTTGACTAGCGGGGTGGTCGCAGATACGCAGTATTTT. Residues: CASSLTSGVVADTQYF.

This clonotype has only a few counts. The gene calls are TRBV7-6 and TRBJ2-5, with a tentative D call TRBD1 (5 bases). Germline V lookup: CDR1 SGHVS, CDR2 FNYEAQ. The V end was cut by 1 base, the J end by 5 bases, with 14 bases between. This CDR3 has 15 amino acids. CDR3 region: CASSLGQGRLETQYF. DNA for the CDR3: TGTGCCAGCAGCTTAGGGCAGGGTAGATTGGAGACCCAGTACTTC. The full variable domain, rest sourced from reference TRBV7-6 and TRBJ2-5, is GAGVSQSPRYKVTKRGQDVALRCDPISGHVSLYWYRQALGQGPEFLTYFNYEAQQDKSGLPNDRFSAERPEGSISTLTIQRTEQRDSAMYRCASSLGQGRLETQYFGPGTRLLVL.

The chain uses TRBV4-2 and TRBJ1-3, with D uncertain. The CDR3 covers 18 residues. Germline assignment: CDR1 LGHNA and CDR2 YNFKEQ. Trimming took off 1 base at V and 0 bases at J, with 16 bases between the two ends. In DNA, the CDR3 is TGTGCCAGCAGCCAAGTCTTTGGCAGGCGAGACTCTGGAAACACCATATATTTT. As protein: CASSQVFGRRDSGNTIYF.

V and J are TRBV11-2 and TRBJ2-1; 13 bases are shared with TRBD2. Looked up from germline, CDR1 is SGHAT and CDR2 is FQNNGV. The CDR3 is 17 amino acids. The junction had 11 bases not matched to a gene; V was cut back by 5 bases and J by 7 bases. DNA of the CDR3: TGTGCCAGCAGCGTACACGGGACTAGCGGGAAACGGAATGAGCAGTTCTTC. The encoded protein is CASSVHGTSGKRNEQFF.

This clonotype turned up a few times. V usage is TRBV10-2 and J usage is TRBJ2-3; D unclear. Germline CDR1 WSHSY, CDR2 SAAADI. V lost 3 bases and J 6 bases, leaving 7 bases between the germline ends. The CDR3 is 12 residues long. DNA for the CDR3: TGCGCCAGCAGTGATATGTCGGATACGCAGTATTTT. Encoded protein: CASSDMSDTQYF.

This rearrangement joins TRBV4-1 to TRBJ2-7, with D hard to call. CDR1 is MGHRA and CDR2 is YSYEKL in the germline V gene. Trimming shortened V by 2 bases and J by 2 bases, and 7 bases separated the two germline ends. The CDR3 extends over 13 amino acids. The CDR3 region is CASSQHGPYEQYF. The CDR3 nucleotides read TGCGCCAGCAGCCAACACGGACCCTACGAGCAGTACTTC.